Here is one T cell receptor (beta chain) with its context. Its antigen is currently unknown. This record comes from a study of shared clonotypes between healthy human individuals. A split of CD4+ cells into CD45RA+ naive and CD45RA-negative memory subsets was performed. Study findings and constraints: Clonotype sharing among the donors was expected to vary with sequencing depth. Lower generation probabilities were found for non-shared clonotypes than for those shared by all four donors.

The data were produced by immunoSEQ multiplex PCR, yet TCRdb's version contains in-frame clones alone and is incomplete. The sample carries about a million clones, roughly 75% recorded once. The trim removed 8 bases at V and 4 bases at J, leaving 8 bases unmatched. The CDR3 consists of 14 residues. Per germline, CDR1 MNHEY and CDR2 SMNVEV (reference sequence). The sequenced sample consisted of memory CD4+ T cells sorted from blood. The subset denotes: CD45RA-negative fraction. The V and J genes are TRBV27 and TRBJ2-7; 10 bases line up with TRBD1. The TCR originated in a young man in good health. The chain's CDR3 is CASAQDRGNYEQYF. The CDR3 nucleotides are TGTGCCAGCGCTCAGGACAGGGGGAATTACGAGCAGTACTTC.